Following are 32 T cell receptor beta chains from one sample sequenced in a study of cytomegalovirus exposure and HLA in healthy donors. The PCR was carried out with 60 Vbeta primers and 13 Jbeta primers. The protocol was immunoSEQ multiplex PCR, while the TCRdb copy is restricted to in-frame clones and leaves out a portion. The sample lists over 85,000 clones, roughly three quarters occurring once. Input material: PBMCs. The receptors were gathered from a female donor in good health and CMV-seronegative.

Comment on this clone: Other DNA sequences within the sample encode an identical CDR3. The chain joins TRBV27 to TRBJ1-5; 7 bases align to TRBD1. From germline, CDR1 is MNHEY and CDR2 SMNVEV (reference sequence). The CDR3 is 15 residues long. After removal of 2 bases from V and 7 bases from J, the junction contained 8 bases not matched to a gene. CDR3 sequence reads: CASSLRTGPGQPQHF. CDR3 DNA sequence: TGTGCCAGCAGTTTAAGGACAGGCCCTGGGCAGCCCCAGCATTTT.

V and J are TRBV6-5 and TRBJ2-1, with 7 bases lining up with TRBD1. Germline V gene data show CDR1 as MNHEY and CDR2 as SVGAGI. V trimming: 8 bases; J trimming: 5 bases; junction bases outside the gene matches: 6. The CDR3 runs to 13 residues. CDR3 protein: CASRGTVNNEQFF. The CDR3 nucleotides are TGTGCCAGCCGAGGGACAGTTAACAATGAGCAGTTCTTC.

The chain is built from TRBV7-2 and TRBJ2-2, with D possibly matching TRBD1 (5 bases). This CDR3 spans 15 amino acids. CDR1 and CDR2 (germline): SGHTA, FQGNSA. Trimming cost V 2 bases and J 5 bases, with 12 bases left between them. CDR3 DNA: TGTGCCAGCAGCTTACTTACAGGTTATACCGGGGAGCTGTTTTTT. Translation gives CASSLLTGYTGELFF. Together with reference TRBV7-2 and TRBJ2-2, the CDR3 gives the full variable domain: GAGVSQSPSNKVTEKGKDVELRCDPISGHTALYWYRQSLGQGLEFLIYFQGNSAPDKSGLPSDRFSAERTGGSVSTLTIQRTQQEDSAVYLCASSLLTGYTGELFFGEGSRLTVL.

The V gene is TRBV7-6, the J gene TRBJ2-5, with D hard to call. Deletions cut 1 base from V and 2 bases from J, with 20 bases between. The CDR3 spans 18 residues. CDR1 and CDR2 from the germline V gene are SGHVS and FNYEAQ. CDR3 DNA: TGTGCCAGCAGCTTAGTGTCTTACAGACCTGTCCTACAAGAGACCCAGTACTTC. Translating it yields CASSLVSYRPVLQETQYF.

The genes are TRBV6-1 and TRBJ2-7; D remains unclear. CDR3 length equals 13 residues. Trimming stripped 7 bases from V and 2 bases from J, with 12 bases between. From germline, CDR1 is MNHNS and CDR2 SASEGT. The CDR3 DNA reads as TGTGCCAGCACTGCGGCCCAACCCTACGAGCAGTACTTC. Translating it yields CASTAAQPYEQYF.

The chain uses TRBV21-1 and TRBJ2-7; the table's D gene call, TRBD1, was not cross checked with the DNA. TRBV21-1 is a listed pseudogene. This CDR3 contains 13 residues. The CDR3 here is CASLQGPSYEQYF. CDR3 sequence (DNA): TGTGCCAGCCTCCAGGGTCCATCCTACGAGCAGTACTTC.

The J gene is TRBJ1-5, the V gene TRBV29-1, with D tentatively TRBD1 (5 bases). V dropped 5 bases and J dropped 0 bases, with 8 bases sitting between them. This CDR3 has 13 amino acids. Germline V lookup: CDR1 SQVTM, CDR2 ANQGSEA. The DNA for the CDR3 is TGCAGCGTTACGACAGATAGCAATCAGCCCCAGCATTTT. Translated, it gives CSVTTDSNQPQHF.

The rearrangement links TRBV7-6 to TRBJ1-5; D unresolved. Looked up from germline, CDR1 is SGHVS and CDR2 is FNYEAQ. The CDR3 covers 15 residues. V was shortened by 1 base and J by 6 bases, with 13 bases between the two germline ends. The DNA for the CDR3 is TGTGCCAGCAGCTTAGGGCAGGAAAGCGGTCAGCCCCAGCATTTT. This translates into CASSLGQESGQPQHF.

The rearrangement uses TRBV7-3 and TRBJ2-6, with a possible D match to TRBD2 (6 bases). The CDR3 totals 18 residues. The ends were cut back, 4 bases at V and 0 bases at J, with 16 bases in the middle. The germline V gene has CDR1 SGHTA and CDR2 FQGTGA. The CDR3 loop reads CASSSSGRGTSGANVLTF. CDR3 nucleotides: TGTGCCAGCAGCTCCTCTGGGCGGGGAACCTCTGGGGCCAACGTCCTGACTTTC.

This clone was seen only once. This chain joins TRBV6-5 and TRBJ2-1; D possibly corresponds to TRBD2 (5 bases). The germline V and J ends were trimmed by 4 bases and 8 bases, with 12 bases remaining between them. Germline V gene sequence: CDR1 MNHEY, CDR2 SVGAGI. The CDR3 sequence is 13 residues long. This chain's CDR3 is CASSSGLADEQFF. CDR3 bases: TGTGCCAGCAGTTCCGGGCTAGCTGATGAGCAGTTCTTC.

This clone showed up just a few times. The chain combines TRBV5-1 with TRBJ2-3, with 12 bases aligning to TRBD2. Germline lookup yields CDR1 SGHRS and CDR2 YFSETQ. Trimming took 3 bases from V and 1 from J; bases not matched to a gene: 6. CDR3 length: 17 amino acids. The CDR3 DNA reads TGCGCCAGCAGCTCCTCTAGCGGGGGGGCCGGCACAGATACGCAGTATTTT. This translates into CASSSSSGGAGTDTQYF. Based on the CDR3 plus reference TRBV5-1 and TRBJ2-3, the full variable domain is KAGVTQTPRYLIKTRGQQVTLSCSPISGHRSVSWYQQTPGQGLQFLFEYFSETQRNKGNFPGRFSGRQFSNSRSEMNVSTLELGDSALYLCASSSSSGGAGTDTQYFGPGTRLTVL.

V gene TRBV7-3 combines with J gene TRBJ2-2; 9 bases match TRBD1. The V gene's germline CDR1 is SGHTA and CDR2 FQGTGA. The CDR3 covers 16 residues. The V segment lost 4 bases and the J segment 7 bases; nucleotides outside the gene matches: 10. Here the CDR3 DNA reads TGTGCCAGCAGCTCAACTCGGGACAGGGCTGGCGGGGAGCTGTTTTTT. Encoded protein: CASSSTRDRAGGELFF.

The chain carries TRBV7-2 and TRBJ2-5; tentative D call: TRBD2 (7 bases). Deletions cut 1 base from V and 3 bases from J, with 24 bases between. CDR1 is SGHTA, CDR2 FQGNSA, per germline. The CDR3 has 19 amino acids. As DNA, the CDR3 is TGTGCCAGCAGCTTAGGGCCGTCGAGGACCTGGGAGGGGGAAGAGACCCAGTACTTC. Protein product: CASSLGPSRTWEGEETQYF.

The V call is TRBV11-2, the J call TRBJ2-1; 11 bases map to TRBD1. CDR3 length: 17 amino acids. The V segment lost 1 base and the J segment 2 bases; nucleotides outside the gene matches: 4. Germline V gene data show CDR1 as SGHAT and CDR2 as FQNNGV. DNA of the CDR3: TGTGCCAGCAGCTTAGGAGGGGGACAGGGGGCCTACAATGAGCAGTTCTTC. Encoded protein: CASSLGGGQGAYNEQFF.

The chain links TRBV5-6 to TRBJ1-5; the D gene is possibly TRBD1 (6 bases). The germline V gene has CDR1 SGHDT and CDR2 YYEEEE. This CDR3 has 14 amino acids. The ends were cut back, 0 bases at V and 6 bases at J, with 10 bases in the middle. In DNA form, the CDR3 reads TGTGCCAGCAGCTTGGGGGGGCAGCGTCAGCCCCAGCATTTT. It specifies CASSLGGQRQPQHF.

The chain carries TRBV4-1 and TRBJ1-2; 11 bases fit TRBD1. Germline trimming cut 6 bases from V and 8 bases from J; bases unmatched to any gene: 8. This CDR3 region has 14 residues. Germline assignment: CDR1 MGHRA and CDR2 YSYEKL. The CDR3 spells CASRGTGGIFGYTF. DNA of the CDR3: TGCGCCAGCAGAGGGACAGGGGGTATTTTCGGCTACACCTTC.

CDR3 DNA: TGTGCCAGTAGTATATTTGAGGGAAGGTCCTACGAGCAGTACTTC. This translates into CASSIFEGRSYEQYF. The chain employs TRBV19 and TRBJ2-5; tentatively, D is TRBD2 (5 bases). The assigned J gene may be wrong: the sequence end matches TRBJ2-7 better. There are 15 residues in the CDR3. The germline gives CDR1 LNHDA, CDR2 SQIVND (reference sequence).

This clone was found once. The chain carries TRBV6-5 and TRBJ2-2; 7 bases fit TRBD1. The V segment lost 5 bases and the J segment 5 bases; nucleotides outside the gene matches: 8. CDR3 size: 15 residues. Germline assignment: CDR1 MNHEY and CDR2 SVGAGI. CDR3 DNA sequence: TGTGCCAGCAGTCTACGGGACAGAGTAACCGGGGAGCTGTTTTTT. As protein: CASSLRDRVTGELFF.

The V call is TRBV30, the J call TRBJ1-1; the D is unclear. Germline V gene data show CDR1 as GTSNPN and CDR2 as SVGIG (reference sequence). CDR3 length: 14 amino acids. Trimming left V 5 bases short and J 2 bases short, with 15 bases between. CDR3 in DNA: TGTGCCTGGTACCCCTCCACAAGAAACACTGAAGCTTTCTTT. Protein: CAWYPSTRNTEAFF.

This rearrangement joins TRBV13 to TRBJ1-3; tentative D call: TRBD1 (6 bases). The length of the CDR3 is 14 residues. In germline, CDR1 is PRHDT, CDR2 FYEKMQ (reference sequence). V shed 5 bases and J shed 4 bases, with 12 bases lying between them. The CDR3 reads CASSPTGFGNTIYF. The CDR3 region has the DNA TGTGCCAGCAGCCCGACAGGTTTCGGAAACACCATATATTTT.

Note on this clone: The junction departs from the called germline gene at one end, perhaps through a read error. The CDR3 loop reads CSSSFGTGGSYNSPLHF. CDR3 coding DNA: TGTTCCAGCAGCTTCGGGACAGGGGGCTCCTATAATTCACCCCTCCACTTT. The chain joins TRBV7-9 to TRBJ1-6; 11 nucleotides line up with TRBD1. Germline V gives CDR1 SEHNR, CDR2 FQNEAQ (reference sequence). The CDR3 length is 17 residues.

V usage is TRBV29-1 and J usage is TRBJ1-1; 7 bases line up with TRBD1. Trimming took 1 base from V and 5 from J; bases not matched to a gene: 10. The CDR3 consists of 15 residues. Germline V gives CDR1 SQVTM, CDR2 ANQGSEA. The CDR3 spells CSVEGMTGLGTEAFF. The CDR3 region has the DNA TGCAGCGTTGAAGGGATGACAGGGCTTGGGACTGAAGCTTTCTTT.

In nucleotides, the CDR3 is TGCGCCAGCAGCTCTTCGGTAGCGGGAGTATACGAGCAGTACTTC. Its translation is CASSSSVAGVYEQYF. The chain couples TRBV4-3 to TRBJ2-7; 9 positions agree with TRBD2. Germline V gene lookup returns CDR1 LGHNA and CDR2 YSLEER. The CDR3 runs 15 residues. Unmatched junction bases numbered 9, after V lost 5 bases and J lost 4 bases.

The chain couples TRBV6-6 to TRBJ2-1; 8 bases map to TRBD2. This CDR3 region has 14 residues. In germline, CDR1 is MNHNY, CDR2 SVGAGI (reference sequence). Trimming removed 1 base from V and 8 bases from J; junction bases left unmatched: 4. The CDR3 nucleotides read TGTGCCAGCAGTTACTTGCGGGAGGCGGATGAGCAGTTCTTC. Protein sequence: CASSYLREADEQFF.

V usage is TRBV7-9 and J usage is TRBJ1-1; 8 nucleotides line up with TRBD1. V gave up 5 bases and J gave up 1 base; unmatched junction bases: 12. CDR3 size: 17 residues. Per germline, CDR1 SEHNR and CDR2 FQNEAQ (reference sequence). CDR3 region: CASSAPGQALKNTEAFF. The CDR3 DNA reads TGTGCCAGCAGCGCGCCGGGACAGGCCCTAAAGAACACTGAAGCTTTCTTT.

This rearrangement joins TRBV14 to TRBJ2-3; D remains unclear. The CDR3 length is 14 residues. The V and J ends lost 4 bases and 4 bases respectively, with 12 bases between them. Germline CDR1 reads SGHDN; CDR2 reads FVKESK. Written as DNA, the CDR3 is TGTGCCAGCAGCCCCCGAGGAGCTTCAGATACGCAGTATTTT. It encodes CASSPRGASDTQYF.

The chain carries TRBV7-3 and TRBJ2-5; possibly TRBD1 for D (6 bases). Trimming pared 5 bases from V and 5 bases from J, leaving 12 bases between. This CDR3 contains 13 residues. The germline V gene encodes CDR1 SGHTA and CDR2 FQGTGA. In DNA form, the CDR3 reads TGTGCCAGCAGCAATCGTAGGGGGGAGACCCAGTACTTC. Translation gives CASSNRRGETQYF.

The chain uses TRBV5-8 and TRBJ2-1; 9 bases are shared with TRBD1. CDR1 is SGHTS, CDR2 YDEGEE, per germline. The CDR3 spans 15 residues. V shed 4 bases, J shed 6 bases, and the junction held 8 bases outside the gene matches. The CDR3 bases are TGTGCCAGCAGCCGCTGGGAGACAGGGGGCAATGAGCAGTTCTTC. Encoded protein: CASSRWETGGNEQFF.

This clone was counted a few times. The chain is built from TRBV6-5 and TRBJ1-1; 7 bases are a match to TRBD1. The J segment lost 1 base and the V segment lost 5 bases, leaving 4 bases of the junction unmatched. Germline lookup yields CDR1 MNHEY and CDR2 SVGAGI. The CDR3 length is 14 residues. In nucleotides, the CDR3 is TGTGCCAGCAGTACGGGACAGTCGAACACTGAAGCTTTCTTT. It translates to CASSTGQSNTEAFF.

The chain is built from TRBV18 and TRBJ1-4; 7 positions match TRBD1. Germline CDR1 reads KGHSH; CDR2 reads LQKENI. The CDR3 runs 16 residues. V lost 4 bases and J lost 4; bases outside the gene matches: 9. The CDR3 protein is CASSRTGDGLNEKLFF. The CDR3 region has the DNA TGTGCCAGCTCACGCACAGGGGACGGACTTAATGAAAAACTGTTTTTT.

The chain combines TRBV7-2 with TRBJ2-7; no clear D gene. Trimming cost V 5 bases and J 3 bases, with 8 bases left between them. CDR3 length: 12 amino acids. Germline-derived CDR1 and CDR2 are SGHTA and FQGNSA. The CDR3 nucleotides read TGTGCCAGCAGCCGGGTCGACTACGAGCAGTACTTC. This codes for CASSRVDYEQYF.

The CDR3 here is CASSLERGRVKNIQYF. CDR3 in DNA: TGTGCCAGCAGCTTAGAGCGGGGGCGTGTCAAAAACATTCAGTACTTC. The J gene is TRBJ2-4, the V gene TRBV7-3; 8 bases agree with TRBD2. The ends lost 2 bases at V and 3 bases at J; junction bases unmatched: 6. Germline assignment: CDR1 SGHTA and CDR2 FQGTGA. There are 16 residues in the CDR3.